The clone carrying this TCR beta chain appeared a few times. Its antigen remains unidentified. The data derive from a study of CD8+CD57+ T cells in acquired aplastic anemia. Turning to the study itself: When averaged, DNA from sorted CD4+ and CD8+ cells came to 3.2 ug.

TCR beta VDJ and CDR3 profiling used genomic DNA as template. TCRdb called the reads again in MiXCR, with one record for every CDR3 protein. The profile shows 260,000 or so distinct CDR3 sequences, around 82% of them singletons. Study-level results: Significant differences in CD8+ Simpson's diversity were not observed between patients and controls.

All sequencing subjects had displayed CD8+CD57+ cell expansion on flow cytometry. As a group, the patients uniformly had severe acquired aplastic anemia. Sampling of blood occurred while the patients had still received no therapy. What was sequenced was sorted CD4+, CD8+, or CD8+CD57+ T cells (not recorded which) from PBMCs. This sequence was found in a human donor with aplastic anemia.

CDR3 protein: CASSLAHGAKETQQFF. Written as DNA, the CDR3 is TGTGCCAGCAGCTTAGCCCACGGCGCAAAAGAGACCCAACAGTTCTTC. The chain has TRBV7-6 and TRBJ2-1; D not resolved. The V end lost 0 bases, the J end lost 13 bases, and 22 bases lay between the germline ends. Germline V lookup: CDR1 SGHVS, CDR2 FNYEAQ. CDR3 size: 16 residues.